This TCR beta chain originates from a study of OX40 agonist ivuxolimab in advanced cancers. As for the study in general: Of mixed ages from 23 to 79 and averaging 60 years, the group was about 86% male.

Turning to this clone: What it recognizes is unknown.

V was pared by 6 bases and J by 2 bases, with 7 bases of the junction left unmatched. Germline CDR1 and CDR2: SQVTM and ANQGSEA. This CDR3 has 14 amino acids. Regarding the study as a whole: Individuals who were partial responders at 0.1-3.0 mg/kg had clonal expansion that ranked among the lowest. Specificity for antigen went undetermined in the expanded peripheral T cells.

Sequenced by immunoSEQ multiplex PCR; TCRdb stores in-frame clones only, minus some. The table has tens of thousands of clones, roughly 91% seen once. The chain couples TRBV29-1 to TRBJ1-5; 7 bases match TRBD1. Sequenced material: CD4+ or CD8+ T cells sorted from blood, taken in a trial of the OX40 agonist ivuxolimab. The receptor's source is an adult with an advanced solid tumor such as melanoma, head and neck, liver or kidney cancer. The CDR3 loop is CSVAQGVGNQPQHF. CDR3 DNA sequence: TGCAGCGTCGCCCAGGGGGTGGGCAATCAGCCCCAGCATTTT.